Detailed here is one T cell receptor (beta chain). The data originate from a study of control samples from healthy donors and cancer patients. Only in-frame clones appear in the TCRdb table, and some are missing; sequencing was by immunoSEQ multiplex PCR. The data contain 350,000 to 450,000 clones, over 75% of them singletons. CDR1 and CDR2 (germline): KGHSH, LQKENI. The CDR3 loop spans 15 amino acids. V lost 6 bases, J lost 2 bases, and 14 bases lay in between. The sequenced sample was PBMCs. This rearrangement joins TRBV18 to TRBJ1-5; D gene unclear. This clonotype was obtained from a man aged 35 to 55 with head and neck cancer. The DNA of the CDR3 is TGTGCCAGCTCTCCCACCGGGTCGGGCAATCAGCCCCAGCATTTT. Translation: CASSPTGSGNQPQHF.